This T cell receptor (beta chain) originates from a study of blood T cell repertoires in COVID-19. On the study more broadly: T cells, B-cell-depleted T cells, or PBMCs provided the cDNA or gDNA that served as material.

Authors' processing steps: Estimation of nucleated cell counts relied on the amplification of reference gene primers. Measured with immunoSEQ multiplex PCR; TCRdb has only the in-frame clones, and not every one. The V and J calls and clone size come from that table; D and trimming were worked out from the DNA. The table lists more than 25,000 clones, about 90% of them singletons, with about 1% in the top ten. Germline CDR1 reads SQVTM; CDR2 reads ANQGSEA. This CDR3 spans 13 amino acids. V lost 4 bases, J lost 4 bases, and 10 bases lay in between. This sequence joins TRBV29-1 and TRBJ1-4; D might be TRBD1 (5 bases). The TCR originated in a man aged 65 to 85 with active or convalescent COVID-19. The sample taken for sequencing was peripheral blood. The CDR3 DNA follows: TGCAGCGTTGTAGGGGACTATAATGAAAAACTGTTTTTT. Its translation is CSVVGDYNEKLFF.